These 7 T cell receptor beta chains originate from one sample sequenced in a study of T cells after yellow fever vaccination. TCRdb itself ran the 5' RACE reads through MiXCR, one entry per CDR3 protein. The table records approximately 260,000 distinct CDR3 sequences, roughly 13% of them present only once. The sample was CD4+ T cells sorted from PBMCs, taken 45 days after the yellow fever booster vaccination. Receptors originate from a man aged 25-45 years who received the YFV17D yellow fever vaccine.

A few counts support this clonotype. V is TRBV5-1 and J is TRBJ1-1; 8 bases map to TRBD1. Looked up from germline, CDR1 is SGHRS and CDR2 is YFSETQ. The CDR3 is 14 amino acids. Germline trimming cut 2 bases from V and 7 bases from J; bases unmatched to any gene: 7. Here the CDR3 DNA reads TGCGCCAGCAGCTTCGTGACAGGGGTCGGTGAAGCTTTCTTT. This encodes CASSFVTGVGEAFF.

There are a few counts of this clonotype. V is TRBV24-1 and J is TRBJ2-7, with TRBD2 identical over 10 bases. The germline gives CDR1 KGHDR, CDR2 SFDVKD. Trimming at V came to 6 bases and at J to 1 base, leaving 5 bases not matched to a gene. This CDR3 has 15 residues. CDR3 sequence reads: CATSPSSGSSYEQYF. The CDR3 region has the DNA TGTGCCACCAGTCCCTCTAGCGGGAGTTCCTACGAGCAGTACTTC.

V is TRBV5-4 and J is TRBJ2-3; D unresolved. The CDR3 totals 12 residues. In germline, CDR1 is SGHNT, CDR2 YYREEE (reference sequence). The V end was cut by 4 bases, the J end by 6 bases, with 9 bases between. DNA of the CDR3: TGTGCCAGCAGCCTGAGGTGGGATACGCAGTATTTT. Translated: CASSLRWDTQYF.

This clonotype was detected only a few times. This sequence joins TRBV4-3 and TRBJ2-5; 14 positions agree with TRBD2. The CDR3 covers 19 residues. V trimming: 0 bases; J trimming: 8 bases; junction bases outside the gene matches: 14. The germline gives CDR1 LGHNA, CDR2 YSLEER. The CDR3: CASSQDPHRGTSGSLTQYF. The CDR3 bases are TGCGCCAGCAGCCAAGATCCTCACCGGGGGACTAGCGGGAGTCTCACCCAGTACTTC.

In its sample, this clonotype was seen a few times. The chain recombines TRBV5-1 with TRBJ2-1; TRBD2 matches 12 bases. Germline values: CDR1 SGHRS, CDR2 YFSETQ. This CDR3 spans 19 amino acids. The V and J ends lost 3 bases and 6 bases, in that order; junction bases with no gene match: 16. The CDR3 region is CASSWTTDLLAGGRNEQFF. The CDR3 nucleotides read TGCGCCAGCAGCTGGACTACGGACCTTCTAGCGGGAGGGCGCAATGAGCAGTTCTTC.

CDR3: CASSLSGISQETQYF. CDR3 nucleotides: TGTGCCAGCAGCTTAAGCGGGATTAGCCAAGAGACCCAGTACTTC. J is TRBJ2-5 and V is TRBV7-3; the D gene is possibly TRBD2 (6 bases). The CDR3 totals 15 residues. Germline assignment: CDR1 SGHTA and CDR2 FQGTGA. Trimming removed 1 base from V and 1 base from J, with 10 bases in between.

This clonotype has only a few counts. The chain employs TRBV4-2 and TRBJ1-5; D is uncertain. This CDR3 is 12 amino acids long. V lost 0 bases, J lost 6 bases, and 3 bases lay in between. The germline gives CDR1 LGHNA, CDR2 YNFKEQ. The CDR3 coding sequence is TGTGCCAGCAGCCAAGATAGTCAGCCCCAGCATTTT. Amino acids: CASSQDSQPQHF.